The present T cell receptor beta chain was sequenced within a study of blood T cell repertoires in COVID-19. As for the study in general: Some COVID-19 samples were acute and others convalescent; all came from the United States, Italy and Spain.

Germline V gives CDR1 MNHEY, CDR2 SVGAGI. Trimming took 7 bases from V and 8 from J; bases not matched to a gene: 7. The CDR3 runs 14 residues. The repertoire was sequenced with immunoSEQ multiplex PCR; TCRdb's copy has only in-frame clones and lacks some. The repertoire holds 90,000 to 150,000 clones, with about four fifths as singletons. This TCR was recovered from a woman over 75 with acute or convalescent COVID-19. Sequenced input: peripheral blood. This rearrangement joins TRBV6-5 to TRBJ2-1; 11 positions agree with TRBD2. The CDR3 nucleotides are TGTGCCAGCACCCCTAGCGGGAGGTACCATGAGCAGTTCTTC. This translates into CASTPSGRYHEQFF.